This T cell receptor (beta chain) was identified in a study of neurological immune-mediated disorders. TCRdb reprocessed the 5' RACE reads via MiXCR and lists one record per CDR3 protein. The sample has over 90,000 distinct CDR3 sequences; 10% to 12% are singletons. The sample's time point: longitudinal time-point 3. Unsorted libraries were derived from 2 million PBMCs stored at -80 C. In the case of this clonotype: A much larger clone lies a single base off, so this may be a read error.

V lost 6 bases and J lost 2, with 17 bases in between. CDR3 length: 14 residues. The germline gives CDR1 DFQATT, CDR2 SNEGSKA (reference sequence). The chain is built from TRBV20-1 and TRBJ2-7; D might be TRBD2 (5 bases). This clonotype was obtained from a female donor with HTLV-1-associated myelopathy (HAM/TSP). The source material was PBMCs. The CDR3 sequence: CSAVPGIGTYEQYF. CDR3 in DNA: TGCAGTGCCGTACCCGGGATAGGGACCTACGAGCAGTACTTC.